This TCR beta chain was observed in a study of CD8 T cells in ankylosing spondylitis. V lost 3 bases and J 5 bases, leaving 13 bases between the germline ends. Germline V CDR1 and CDR2: WSHSY, SAAADI. The CDR3 has 14 amino acids. TCRdb re-called the 5' RACE reads through MiXCR, storing one row per CDR3 protein. Of hundreds of thousands of distinct CDR3 sequences listed, 9.5% to 15% were seen once; the top ten hold 6.8%. Only a few counts were recorded for this clonotype. Its antigen is not known. Study-wide findings and caveats: Reportedly, disease-linked clones are significantly enriched in ankylosing spondylitis patients' matched synovial fluid. In ankylosing spondylitis blood, a motif of fewer than 10 highly homologous TCR beta variants appeared characteristic. Earlier literature documents some of the motif variants in reactive arthritis synovial fluid and blood.

This chain connects TRBV10-2 to TRBJ1-1, with a tentative D call TRBD1 (6 bases). The sequenced sample consisted of blood, either unsorted or a sorted T cell fraction (not recorded which). The sequence derives from a male donor with ankylosing spondylitis. The chain's CDR3 is CASSDWGRGTEAFF. The CDR3 DNA sequence: TGCGCCAGCAGTGATTGGGGGCGCGGGACTGAAGCTTTCTTT.